The present T cell receptor beta chain was sequenced within a study of cytomegalovirus exposure and HLA in healthy donors. Study-wide results and caveats: The classifier, whose performance was assessed in both the original and validation cohorts, reportedly diagnosed cytomegalovirus status with high specificity and sensitivity.

Donors were ostensibly healthy at sampling, although undocumented immune exposures were probable. This clone is a singleton in its sample. Its antigen is not identified. A multiplex PCR was run with 60 Vbeta primers and 13 Jbeta primers. Clones were sequenced by immunoSEQ multiplex PCR, and TCRdb holds only the in-frame ones, with some missing. The data contain some 120,000 clones, 65% to 85% of them seen just once; the ten biggest clones take up about 1.3%. The V end was cut by 6 bases, the J end by 7 bases, with 18 bases between. In germline, CDR1 is MDHEN, CDR2 SYDVKM. The CDR3 runs to 14 residues. Sequencing input: PBMCs. This chain uses TRBV28 with TRBJ1-2; D is possibly TRBD1 (6 bases). This TCR was recovered from a man aged 50-60 years in good health and CMV-seronegative. CDR3 sequence reads: CASSSGQFGSGYTF. CDR3 in DNA: TGTGCCAGCAGCTCCGGACAGTTTGGCAGTGGCTACACCTTC.